The 32 T cell receptor beta chains below were found in one sample sequenced in a study of CD8+CD57+ T cells in acquired aplastic anemia. Genomic DNA, serving as template, underwent TCR beta VDJ and CDR3 profiling. TCRdb independently ran MiXCR on the reads; one entry per CDR3 protein. The sample contains approximately 160,000 distinct CDR3 sequences, roughly 48% of which appear only once. The sequencing input was sorted CD4+, CD8+, or CD8+CD57+ T cells (not recorded which) from PBMCs. All receptors derive from a human donor in good health.

The chain carries TRBV30 and TRBJ1-1; D is perhaps TRBD1 (5 bases). The CDR3 loop spans 14 amino acids. Trimming stripped 1 base from V and 4 bases from J, with 13 bases between. Germline lookup yields CDR1 GTSNPN and CDR2 SVGIG (reference sequence). CDR3 nucleotide sequence: TGTGCCTGGAGTGGGGGACGAACGGGCACTGAAGCTTTCTTT. It specifies CAWSGGRTGTEAFF.

This clonotype was counted many times. The V call is TRBV7-8, the J call TRBJ2-3; TRBD1 is a possible D gene (6 bases). The CDR3 is made up of 14 amino acids. V shed 5 bases and J shed 2 bases, with 11 bases lying between them. Germline loops: CDR1 SGHVS, CDR2 FQNEAQ. CDR3 amino acids: CASSPWTATDTQYF. CDR3 in DNA: TGTGCCAGCAGCCCTTGGACAGCCACAGATACGCAGTATTTT.

This chain's CDR3 is CATSTRGAPNYGYTF. DNA of the CDR3: TGTGCCACCAGCACCCGGGGAGCACCTAACTATGGCTACACCTTC. The chain couples TRBV15 to TRBJ1-2; D unclear. V was trimmed by 4 bases and J by 0 bases, leaving 12 bases between them. CDR3 length: 15 residues. The germline V gene encodes CDR1 LNHNV and CDR2 YYDKDF (reference sequence).

There are a few counts of this clonotype. It may be a read error: a sequence one base away is much more abundant. The gene calls are TRBV19 and TRBJ1-1, with TRBD1 matching over 11 bases. V trimming: 7 bases; J trimming: 3 bases; junction bases outside the gene matches: 10. The CDR3 totals 16 residues. Germline CDR1 and CDR2: LNHDA and SQIVND (reference sequence). The CDR3 DNA reads TGTGCCAGTACTCCGCTGGGGGACAGGGGGGACACTGAAGCTTTCTTT. It encodes CASTPLGDRGDTEAFF. The variable domain in full, completed from reference TRBV19 and TRBJ1-1, reads DGGITQSPKYLFRKEGQNVTLSCEQNLNHDAMYWYRQDPGQGLRLIYYSQIVNDFQKGDIAEGYSVSREKKESFPLTVTSAQKNPTAFYLCASTPLGDRGDTEAFFGQGTRLTVV.

The table lists this clonotype with a few counts. This sequence may be a read error, since a much larger clone differs from it by one base. The chain combines TRBV7-3 with TRBJ2-2; D is possibly TRBD2 (5 bases). V lost 5 bases and J lost 3, with 7 bases in between. The CDR3 is 13 amino acids. CDR1 and CDR2 (germline): SGHTA, FQGTGA. The CDR3 bases are TGTGCCAGCAGCCCGGGGTACACCGGGGAGCTGTTTTTT. Translation gives CASSPGYTGELFF.

This clonotype has a count of ten or more. V and J are TRBV5-5 and TRBJ2-7; 9 nucleotides agree with TRBD1. Germline V gene lookup returns CDR1 SGHKS and CDR2 YYEKEE (reference sequence). The V and J ends lost 0 bases and 3 bases, in that order; junction bases with no gene match: 7. The CDR3 extends over 16 amino acids. The CDR3 DNA is TGTGCCAGCAGCTTGGGTGGACAGGGGTTCGTCTACGAGCAGTACTTC. Protein product: CASSLGGQGFVYEQYF.

This clonotype was counted ten times or more. The chain uses TRBV7-2 and TRBJ1-2; D might be TRBD1 (5 bases). Trimming removed 3 bases at V and 4 bases at J, with 9 bases between. This CDR3 has 13 residues. CDR1 and CDR2 from the germline V gene are SGHTA and FQGNSA. The CDR3: CASSFQGTYGYTF. DNA for the CDR3: TGTGCCAGCAGCTTTCAGGGAACCTATGGCTACACCTTC.

The J gene is TRBJ2-1, the V gene TRBV20-1; 7 bases are shared with TRBD1. V lost 6 bases to trimming and J lost 6 bases; unmatched junction nucleotides: 8. The CDR3 runs 13 residues. Germline V lookup: CDR1 DFQATT, CDR2 SNEGSKA (reference sequence). CDR3 nucleotide sequence: TGCAGTGCCCGACAGGGTTGGGGCAATGAGCAGTTCTTC. It translates to CSARQGWGNEQFF.

This clonotype showed up many times. The V call is TRBV5-1, the J call TRBJ1-5; the match to TRBD1 covers 7 bases. The CDR3 is made up of 18 amino acids. Germline CDR1 reads SGHRS; CDR2 reads YFSETQ. With V trimmed by 4 bases and J by 0 bases, 13 bases remained unmatched. The chain's CDR3 is CASSPGTASPYSNQPQHF. The CDR3 coding sequence is TGCGCCAGCAGCCCTGGGACAGCCTCGCCTTATAGCAATCAGCCCCAGCATTTT.

This clonotype was recorded many times. The J gene is TRBJ1-1, the V gene TRBV7-9; 10 bases map to TRBD1. V lost 4 bases, J lost 10 bases, and 9 bases stayed unmatched. This CDR3 has 14 residues. Germline values: CDR1 SEHNR, CDR2 FQNEAQ (reference sequence). CDR3 DNA: TGTGCCAGCAGCTGGGACAGGGGTGAAGAGGTAGCTTTCTTT. This codes for CASSWDRGEEVAFF.

By sample share, this clonotype is medium-sized. The chain couples TRBV10-1 to TRBJ2-7; the D gene is possibly TRBD2 (7 bases). The CDR3 runs 15 residues. The germline gives CDR1 WNHNN, CDR2 SYGVQD (reference sequence). The V end was cut by 4 bases, the J end by 6 bases, with 19 bases between. Written as DNA, the CDR3 is TGCGCCAGCAGTGTGGGGGCGGCGGGAGAAATCGAGCAGTACTTC. Translation: CASSVGAAGEIEQYF.

The gene calls are TRBV30 and TRBJ1-5, with D perhaps TRBD1 (5 bases). Deletions cut 4 bases from V and 0 bases from J, with 13 bases between. Looked up from germline, CDR1 is GTSNPN and CDR2 is SVGIG (reference sequence). This CDR3 region has 15 residues. The chain's CDR3 is CAWNPSGLSNQPQHF. CDR3 bases: TGTGCCTGGAACCCGTCAGGGCTTAGCAATCAGCCCCAGCATTTT. Variable domain in full (rest from reference TRBV30 and TRBJ1-5): SQTIHQWPATLVQPVGSPLSLECTVEGTSNPNLYWYRQAAGRGLQLLFYSVGIGQISSEVPQNLSASRPQDRQFILSSKKLLLSDSGFYLCAWNPSGLSNQPQHFGDGTRLSIL.

This clonotype was counted only a few times. The chain employs TRBV15 and TRBJ1-1; D is ambiguous. CDR1 and CDR2 from the germline V gene are LNHNV and YYDKDF (reference sequence). The CDR3 has 17 residues. V was shortened by 4 bases and J by 1 base, with 19 bases between the two germline ends. The CDR3 is CATSTDRASEANTEAFF. The CDR3 DNA follows: TGTGCCACCAGCACTGACCGGGCTAGTGAAGCGAACACTGAAGCTTTCTTT.

This clonotype came up a few times. Written as DNA, the CDR3 is TGTGCCAGCAGCCCCCCTGGGGGGACGTTCCTGAACACTGAAGCTTTCTTT. Translating gives CASSPPGGTFLNTEAFF. The chain has TRBV12-3 or TRBV12-4 and TRBJ1-1; weak D call: TRBD1 (5 bases). Deletions cut 6 bases from V and 0 bases from J, with 20 bases between. This CDR3 is built from 17 residues.

This clonotype was found many times. The chain uses TRBV14 and TRBJ1-2; 7 nucleotides match TRBD1. The CDR3 totals 15 residues. CDR1 and CDR2 (germline): SGHDN, FVKESK. Trimming cost V 1 base and J 8 bases; bases outside gene matches: 10. CDR3 loop: CASSQVGGGLWGYTF. The CDR3 region has the DNA TGTGCCAGCAGCCAAGTAGGGGGCGGCTTATGGGGCTACACCTTC.

The sample holds many counts of this clonotype. This chain uses TRBV5-1 with TRBJ2-5, with 14 nucleotides matching TRBD2. There are 15 residues in the CDR3. Looked up from germline, CDR1 is SGHRS and CDR2 is YFSETQ. V was pared by 4 bases and J by 5 bases, with 4 bases of the junction left unmatched. The CDR3 is CASSKRTSGGETQYF. Here the CDR3 DNA reads TGCGCCAGCAGCAAAAGGACTAGCGGGGGGGAGACCCAGTACTTC.

As regards this clonotype: A read error is possible here, since a much larger clone lies one base away. Likely a read error: the CDR3 ends without its conserved phenylalanine or tryptophan. Here the CDR3 reads CASSIRAGLPQLDGQFS. For the CDR3, the DNA is TGTGCCAGTAGTATAAGGGCAGGCCTGCCCCAATTAGATGGGCAGTTCTCC. The V call is TRBV19, the J call TRBJ2-1; D is unclear. This CDR3 has 17 residues. In germline, CDR1 is LNHDA, CDR2 SQIVND (reference sequence). V was clipped by 2 bases and J by 12 bases, with 26 bases between them.

This clonotype occurred a few times. The genes are TRBV29-1 and TRBJ1-5; 8 bases match TRBD1. CDR3 length equals 17 residues. After removal of 6 bases from V and 4 bases from J, the junction contained 17 bases not matched to a gene. The V gene's germline CDR1 is SQVTM and CDR2 ANQGSEA. The CDR3 DNA follows: TGCAGCGTGGCTAAGAGGAGGACAGGGATCGGTAATCAGCCCCAGCATTTT. It specifies CSVAKRRTGIGNQPQHF.

This clonotype occurred a few times. The rearrangement links TRBV10-2 to TRBJ1-5; D perhaps matches TRBD1 (6 bases). Germline values: CDR1 WSHSY, CDR2 SAAADI. The CDR3 is 14 residues long. Trimming removed 2 bases from V and 4 bases from J, with 9 bases in between. The CDR3 spells CASSETGTNQPQHF. DNA for the CDR3: TGCGCCAGCAGTGAGACAGGGACGAATCAGCCCCAGCATTTT.

A few counts support this clonotype. This chain uses TRBV10-3 with TRBJ2-7, with D perhaps TRBD1 (5 bases). Germline V CDR1 and CDR2: ENHRY, SYGVKD. This CDR3 comprises 15 residues. V was pared by 6 bases and J by 4 bases, with 19 bases between. CDR3 protein: CAISVDTDYGYEQYF. CDR3 nucleotide sequence: TGTGCCATCAGCGTGGACACCGATTACGGATACGAGCAGTACTTC.

This clonotype appeared many times. This chain links TRBV19 with TRBJ1-2; 11 nucleotides line up with TRBD1. The CDR3 extends over 13 amino acids. Germline trimming cut 8 bases from V and 8 bases from J; bases unmatched to any gene: 7. Germline V gives CDR1 LNHDA, CDR2 SQIVND (reference sequence). The DNA of the CDR3 is TGTGCCAGTCGGACAGGGGGCGTTAAGGGCTACACCTTC. Its protein is CASRTGGVKGYTF.

This clonotype appeared a few times. The gene calls are TRBV20-1 and TRBJ2-7; TRBD1 agrees at 12 bases. Germline-derived CDR1 and CDR2 are DFQATT and SNEGSKA (reference sequence). V lost 4 bases to trimming and J lost 5 bases; unmatched junction nucleotides: 6. The CDR3 has 14 residues. CDR3 nucleotide sequence: TGCAGTGCTAATCCGGGACAGGGGGCCGACGAGCAGTACTTC. Translation: CSANPGQGADEQYF.

With regard to this clonotype: Given a much more abundant clone one base away, this may be a read error. This rearrangement joins TRBV12-3 or TRBV12-4 to TRBJ2-1; D is perhaps TRBD2 (5 bases). This CDR3 is built from 12 residues. CDR3 region: CTSSLSGGEQFF. The CDR3 region has the DNA TGTACCAGCAGTTTGTCCGGAGGTGAGCAGTTCTTC.

This clonotype was counted between two and nine times. The chain couples TRBV18 to TRBJ2-1, with 7 bases aligning to TRBD1. From germline, CDR1 is KGHSH and CDR2 LQKENI. This CDR3 contains 13 residues. V shed 3 bases, J shed 8 bases, and the junction held 4 bases outside the gene matches. CDR3 coding DNA: TGTGCCAGCTCACCGGGACAGTTGTATGAGCAGTTCTTC. Its translation is CASSPGQLYEQFF.

This rearrangement joins TRBV20-1 to TRBJ1-1, with no clear D. Per the germline V gene, CDR1 is DFQATT and CDR2 is SNEGSKA (reference sequence). The CDR3 is 13 amino acids. Trimming shortened V by 1 base and J by 3 bases, and 9 bases separated the two germline ends. For the CDR3, the DNA is TGCAGTGCTAGAGGGGCAGTGGACACTGAAGCTTTCTTT. Its translation is CSARGAVDTEAFF.

This clonotype is judged medium-sized. This chain connects TRBV19 to TRBJ2-5; the match to TRBD1 covers 8 bases. The germline V gene encodes CDR1 LNHDA and CDR2 SQIVND (reference sequence). The junction had 5 bases not matched to a gene; V was cut back by 3 bases and J by 5 bases. This CDR3 comprises 14 residues. CDR3 nucleotide sequence: TGTGCCAGTAGTATTCGACAGGGGAGGGAGACCCAGTACTTC. This gives the protein CASSIRQGRETQYF.

This clonotype was recorded only once. The chain links TRBV10-3 to TRBJ2-7; 10 bases align to TRBD1. The CDR3 length is 13 residues. Germline V lookup: CDR1 ENHRY, CDR2 SYGVKD. V lost 8 bases, J lost 3 bases, and 4 bases stayed unmatched. Here the CDR3 reads CAILGDRGYEQYF. In nucleotides, the CDR3 is TGTGCCATCTTGGGGGACAGGGGCTACGAGCAGTACTTC.

The chain employs TRBV29-1 and TRBJ1-1; 8 positions agree with TRBD1. Germline V gene data show CDR1 as SQVTM and CDR2 as ANQGSEA. Trimming removed 6 bases from V and 5 bases from J; junction bases left unmatched: 8. This CDR3 spans 13 amino acids. CDR3 protein: CSVVSRGRTEAFF. The CDR3 DNA reads as TGCAGCGTCGTAAGCAGGGGGCGAACTGAAGCTTTCTTT.

The chain is built from TRBV10-2 and TRBJ2-5; D is ambiguous. Germline CDR1 WSHSY, CDR2 SAAADI. V was shortened by 5 bases and J by 0 bases, with 7 bases between the two germline ends. The CDR3 contains 13 residues. Here the CDR3 reads CASSRAYQETQYF. The DNA for the CDR3 is TGCGCCAGCAGTCGAGCCTACCAAGAGACCCAGTACTTC.

The chain employs TRBV6-1 and TRBJ1-2; tentatively, D is TRBD1 (5 bases). Trimming shortened V by 6 bases and J by 8 bases, and 16 bases separated the two germline ends. The length of the CDR3 is 13 residues. CDR1 is MNHNS and CDR2 is SASEGT in the germline V gene. In DNA, the CDR3 is TGTGCCAGCAGAACTCAGGGCGCGTCCGGCTACACCTTC. Protein sequence: CASRTQGASGYTF.

Note on this clonotype: Here the CDR3 omits its conserved ending phenylalanine or tryptophan, so a read error is the likely source. The chain carries TRBV24-1 and TRBJ2-1; 8 bases fit TRBD1. The CDR3 spans 15 residues. The ends lost 1 base at V and 8 bases at J; junction bases unmatched: 6. Germline-derived CDR1 and CDR2 are KGHDR and SFDVKD. The CDR3 nucleotides read TGTGCCACCAGTGATTTCACAGGGGGACGGTATGAGCAGTTCTTA. Translated: CATSDFTGGRYEQFL.

The genes are TRBV11-2 and TRBJ2-2; TRBD1 matches at 8 bases. The CDR3 length is 16 residues. With 2 bases clipped from V and 0 bases from J, the junction kept 2 bases outside the gene matches. Germline loops: CDR1 SGHAT, CDR2 FQNNGV. In nucleotides, the CDR3 is TGTGCCAGCAGCTTATCAGGGGGCCCGAACACCGGGGAGCTGTTTTTT. It is translated as CASSLSGGPNTGELFF.